A selection of T cell receptor beta chains follows, all from one sample in a study of T-cell reconstitution after alpha-beta-depleted transplantation in children. TCRdb called the PCR reads again in MiXCR, with one record for every CDR3 protein. The data hold some 500,000 distinct CDR3 sequences, with about 17% observed a single time. Material: PBMCs from the stem cell graft donor, obtained from the stem cell graft. These receptors were collected from a human donor who donated a stem cell graft to a child with acute lymphoblastic leukemia. CDR3s include the opening cysteine and the closing phenylalanine or tryptophan. Fields, in order: CDR3 DNA, CDR3 protein, J gene, V gene, D gene, clone size. The D gene is left open where the match is weak. Not every row has a clone size; where given, it reads once, few, many or a size class.

CDR3 DNA: TGTGCCAGCAGATGGAGCGGAGGTGAAGCTTTCTTT
CDR3 protein: CASRWSGGEAFF
J gene: TRBJ1-1
V gene: TRBV12-3/TRBV12-4
D gene: NA
clone size: NA

CDR3 DNA: TGTGCCAGCAGCTTAGTCACTAAACCCAGGGAGCTGTTTTTT
CDR3 protein: CASSLVTKPRELFF
J gene: TRBJ2-2
V gene: TRBV11-2
D gene: NA
clone size: NA

CDR3 DNA: TGTGCCAGCAGCGCACAGGGGGCGAGACAGCCCCAGCATTTT
CDR3 protein: CASSAQGARQPQHF
J gene: TRBJ1-5
V gene: TRBV27
D gene: TRBD1
clone size: NA

CDR3 DNA: TGTGCCACCAGCTCCCGGAACACTGAAGCTTTCTTT
CDR3 protein: CATSSRNTEAFF
J gene: TRBJ1-1
V gene: TRBV15
D gene: NA
clone size: few

CDR3 DNA: TGCAGTGCTAGAACTCGGGGAGATACGCAGTATTTT
CDR3 protein: CSARTRGDTQYF
J gene: TRBJ2-3
V gene: TRBV20-1
D gene: NA
clone size: few

CDR3 DNA: TGTGCCAGCAGTTACTACGCGATACCCGGGACAGCACTTATTCAGTACTTC
CDR3 protein: CASSYYAIPGTALIQYF
J gene: TRBJ2-4
V gene: TRBV6-5
D gene: TRBD1
clone size: NA

CDR3 DNA: TGCAGTGCTAGAGATTGGGGTACACGAGCAGGATCCTACGAGCAGTACTTC
CDR3 protein: CSARDWGTRAGSYEQYF
J gene: TRBJ2-7
V gene: TRBV20-1
D gene: NA
clone size: NA

CDR3 DNA: TGCAGTGCCCCGGACAGCCCTGGCGAGCAGTACTTC
CDR3 protein: CSAPDSPGEQYF
J gene: TRBJ2-7
V gene: TRBV20-1
D gene: NA
clone size: few

CDR3 DNA: TGTGCCAGCAGGGGGAAAGCGGGAGCCTACAATGAGCAGTTCTTC
CDR3 protein: CASRGKAGAYNEQFF
J gene: TRBJ2-1
V gene: TRBV7-9
D gene: TRBD2
clone size: NA

CDR3 DNA: TGTGCCAGCAGTCCTCACGACGGGGCTGAAGCTTTCTTT
CDR3 protein: CASSPHDGAEAFF
J gene: TRBJ1-1
V gene: TRBV28
D gene: NA
clone size: NA

CDR3 DNA: TGTGCCAGCAGCGTAACCCACAGGGCTGACTATGGCTACACCTTC
CDR3 protein: CASSVTHRADYGYTF
J gene: TRBJ1-2
V gene: TRBV9
D gene: NA
clone size: few

CDR3 DNA: TGTGCCAGCGGGCCGGGGACCGTCTACGAGCAGTACTTC
CDR3 protein: CASGPGTVYEQYF
J gene: TRBJ2-7
V gene: TRBV7-2
D gene: NA
clone size: NA

CDR3 DNA: TGCAGTGCCGGCAGGGGGCTCAACACTGAAGCTTTCTTT
CDR3 protein: CSAGRGLNTEAFF
J gene: TRBJ1-1
V gene: TRBV20-1
D gene: TRBD1
clone size: few

CDR3 DNA: TGTGCCAGCAGCTACAACAGGGGTTCTGGAAACACCATATATTTT
CDR3 protein: CASSYNRGSGNTIYF
J gene: TRBJ1-3
V gene: TRBV7-8
D gene: TRBD1
clone size: NA

CDR3 DNA: TGTGCCACCCGAACACTGGGCGGGAACACCGGGGAGCTGTTTTTT
CDR3 protein: CATRTLGGNTGELFF
J gene: TRBJ2-2
V gene: TRBV15
D gene: NA
clone size: NA

CDR3 DNA: TGCGCCAGCAGCATGACTAGCGGGAATTACAATGAGCAGTTCTTC
CDR3 protein: CASSMTSGNYNEQFF
J gene: TRBJ2-1
V gene: TRBV5-1
D gene: TRBD2
clone size: few

CDR3 DNA: TGTGCCAGCAGGTCCGGGACTAGCGCGTACGAACACAATGAGCAGTTCTTC
CDR3 protein: CASRSGTSAYEHNEQFF
J gene: TRBJ2-1
V gene: TRBV5-5
D gene: TRBD2
clone size: NA

CDR3 DNA: TGTGCCAGCAGTTTGGACGGTAAATACAATGAGCAGTTCTTC
CDR3 protein: CASSLDGKYNEQFF
J gene: TRBJ2-1
V gene: TRBV27
D gene: NA
clone size: many

CDR3 DNA: TGTGCCAGCAGCGCAGGGACTTATGGCTACACCTTC
CDR3 protein: CASSAGTYGYTF
J gene: TRBJ1-2
V gene: TRBV11-2
D gene: NA
clone size: few

CDR3 DNA: TGTGCCAGCAGCTTACAGGGCGTCAGTGATGGCTACACCTTC
CDR3 protein: CASSLQGVSDGYTF
J gene: TRBJ1-2
V gene: TRBV7-9
D gene: NA
clone size: few

CDR3 DNA: TGTGCCAGCAGTCGGTCTGGGACTCCTTACAATGAGCAGTTCTTC
CDR3 protein: CASSRSGTPYNEQFF
J gene: TRBJ2-1
V gene: TRBV12-3/TRBV12-4
D gene: NA
clone size: NA

CDR3 DNA: TGTGCCAGCAATACAGGGGTGAACACTGAAGCTTTCTTT
CDR3 protein: CASNTGVNTEAFF
J gene: TRBJ1-1
V gene: TRBV19
D gene: TRBD1
clone size: NA

CDR3 DNA: TGTGCCAGCAGCTTAGCCGCTAGCGGGAGCACGCAGTATTTT
CDR3 protein: CASSLAASGSTQYF
J gene: TRBJ2-3
V gene: TRBV7-3
D gene: TRBD2
clone size: NA

CDR3 DNA: TGTGCCAGCAGCTTAGTTTTCCGGCTAGCGGGCCCAGAGGAGCTGTTTTTT
CDR3 protein: CASSLVFRLAGPEELFF
J gene: TRBJ2-2
V gene: TRBV7-8
D gene: TRBD2
clone size: NA

CDR3 DNA: TGCAGTGCTAGCGAGGGGATTAACTATGGCTACACCTTC
CDR3 protein: CSASEGINYGYTF
J gene: TRBJ1-2
V gene: TRBV20-1
D gene: NA
clone size: few

CDR3 DNA: TGTGCCAGCAGCCCCTGGAGCGTTTCCTCTGGGGCCCAGTACTTC
CDR3 protein: CASSPWSVSSGAQYF
J gene: TRBJ2-5
V gene: TRBV6-2/TRBV6-3
D gene: NA
clone size: NA

CDR3 DNA: TGCGCCAGCAGCTTGACAGTAGCCCGGGCCACGAACACCGGGGAGCTGTTTTTT
CDR3 protein: CASSLTVARATNTGELFF
J gene: TRBJ2-2
V gene: TRBV5-1
D gene: NA
clone size: NA

CDR3 DNA: TGTGCCAGCAGCCAAGGAGGACTAGCGCGGGCAGATACGCAGTATTTT
CDR3 protein: CASSQGGLARADTQYF
J gene: TRBJ2-3
V gene: TRBV3-1
D gene: TRBD2
clone size: few

CDR3 DNA: TGTGCCTCCAGCCTCCGACTAGCGGGAAGGATCGAGCAGTACTTC
CDR3 protein: CASSLRLAGRIEQYF
J gene: TRBJ2-7
V gene: TRBV3-1
D gene: TRBD2
clone size: NA

CDR3 DNA: TGTGCCAGCAGCGTAGAAGGAACCGGGACCTATGAAAAACTGTTTTTT
CDR3 protein: CASSVEGTGTYEKLFF
J gene: TRBJ1-4
V gene: TRBV9
D gene: NA
clone size: NA

CDR3 DNA: TGCGCCAGCAGCTTGGCTGTCGCAGGGTCCACTGAAGCTTTCTTT
CDR3 protein: CASSLAVAGSTEAFF
J gene: TRBJ1-1
V gene: TRBV5-1
D gene: NA
clone size: many

CDR3 DNA: TGTGCCAGCTCACAAAACTCGGGACTAGCGGCATACAATGAGCAGTTCTTC
CDR3 protein: CASSQNSGLAAYNEQFF
J gene: TRBJ2-1
V gene: TRBV18
D gene: TRBD2
clone size: NA

CDR3 DNA: TGTGCCAGCAGCGTAGATTCGGGCGGAAAGACCTACGAGCAGTACTTC
CDR3 protein: CASSVDSGGKTYEQYF
J gene: TRBJ2-7
V gene: TRBV9
D gene: NA
clone size: few

CDR3 DNA: TGTGCCAGCAGCCCTCAGGGTAGCTATGGCTACACCTTC
CDR3 protein: CASSPQGSYGYTF
J gene: TRBJ1-2
V gene: TRBV11-2
D gene: NA
clone size: NA

CDR3 DNA: TGTGCCAGCAGTGTTGGTCAGACCAGCTACAATGAGCAGTTCTTC
CDR3 protein: CASSVGQTSYNEQFF
J gene: TRBJ2-1
V gene: TRBV6-4
D gene: NA
clone size: few

CDR3 DNA: TGTGCCAGCAGTAGTAGCGGGGTTAGGTACTTC
CDR3 protein: CASSSSGVRYF
J gene: TRBJ2-7
V gene: TRBV7-2
D gene: TRBD2
clone size: many

CDR3 DNA: TGCGCCAGCAGCTTGTCCCTGGCGGGAGGGAGCTCCTACGAGCAGTACTTC
CDR3 protein: CASSLSLAGGSSYEQYF
J gene: TRBJ2-7
V gene: TRBV5-1
D gene: TRBD2
clone size: NA

CDR3 DNA: TGTGCCAGCAGACGACAGACTAACCAAGAGACCCAGTACTTC
CDR3 protein: CASRRQTNQETQYF
J gene: TRBJ2-5
V gene: TRBV6-1
D gene: NA
clone size: NA